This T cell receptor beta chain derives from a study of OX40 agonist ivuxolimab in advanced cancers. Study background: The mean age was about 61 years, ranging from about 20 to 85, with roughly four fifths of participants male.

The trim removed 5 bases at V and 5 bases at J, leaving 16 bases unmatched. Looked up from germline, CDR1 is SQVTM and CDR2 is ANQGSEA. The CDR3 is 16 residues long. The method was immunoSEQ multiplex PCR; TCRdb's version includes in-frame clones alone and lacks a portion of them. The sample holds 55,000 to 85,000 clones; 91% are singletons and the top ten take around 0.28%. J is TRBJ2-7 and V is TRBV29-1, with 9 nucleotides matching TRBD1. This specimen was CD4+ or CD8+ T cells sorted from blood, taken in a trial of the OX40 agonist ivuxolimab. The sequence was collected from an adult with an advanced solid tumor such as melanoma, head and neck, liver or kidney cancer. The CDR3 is CSVIKGTGTGSHEQYF. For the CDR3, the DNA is TGCAGCGTTATAAAAGGTACCGGGACAGGGAGCCACGAGCAGTACTTC.